The 7 T cell receptor beta chains reported below all come from one sample, sequenced in a study of Ad26.COV2.S vaccination and SARS-CoV-2 variants. Here immunoSEQ multiplex PCR was the method, and the copy in TCRdb shows in-frame clones only, minus some. Seen here are roughly 380,000 clones, about 90% observed once, and the top ten hold 3.9%. The sample here was peripheral blood, taken after recovery from COVID-19. These receptors were collected from a human donor who had recovered from COVID-19.

The chain is built from TRBV7-9 and TRBJ2-1; D possibly corresponds to TRBD1 (7 bases). V was pared by 8 bases and J by 2 bases, with 16 bases between. The CDR3 spans 15 residues. Per the germline V gene, CDR1 is SEHNR and CDR2 is FQNEAQ (reference sequence). The CDR3 bases are TGTGCCAGCCCCTCCTCCAGGGGGGCCTACAATGAGCAGTTCTTC. This gives the protein CASPSSRGAYNEQFF.

The rearrangement links TRBV27 to TRBJ2-3; D may be TRBD2 (5 bases). The CDR3 sequence is 19 residues long. The V and J ends lost 2 bases and 0 bases respectively, with 21 bases between them. The V gene's germline CDR1 is MNHEY and CDR2 SMNVEV (reference sequence). CDR3 coding DNA: TGTGCCAGCAGTTTAGTGGCGGAGGTTCCCTACCTTAGCACAGATACGCAGTATTTT. Protein product: CASSLVAEVPYLSTDTQYF.

This rearrangement joins TRBV7-9 to TRBJ2-7; a weak D match, TRBD1 (5 bases). The V gene's germline CDR1 is SEHNR and CDR2 FQNEAQ (reference sequence). This CDR3 has 12 amino acids. Trimming left V 2 bases short and J 5 bases short, with 7 bases between. CDR3 region: CASSLPGNEQYF. CDR3 sequence (DNA): TGTGCCAGCAGCTTACCAGGGAACGAGCAGTACTTC.

This sequence joins TRBV3-1 (or the pseudogene TRBV3-2) and TRBJ1-1; D possibly corresponds to TRBD1 (5 bases). Deletions cut 2 bases from V and 7 bases from J, with 14 bases between. The germline gives CDR1 LGHDT, CDR2 YNNKEL (reference sequence). The CDR3 is made up of 14 amino acids. CDR3 protein: CASSQLSVGGEAFF. CDR3 DNA sequence: TGTGCCAGCAGCCAATTGTCGGTGGGGGGTGAAGCTTTCTTT.

The chain employs TRBV5-4 and TRBJ2-1; 9 nucleotides agree with TRBD2. The CDR3 sequence is 15 residues long. Looked up from germline, CDR1 is SGHNT and CDR2 is YYREEE (reference sequence). The J segment lost 6 bases and the V segment lost 1 base, leaving 5 bases of the junction unmatched. Written as DNA, the CDR3 is TGTGCCAGCAGCTTGAGCGGGGGGCTGCTCAATGAGCAGTTCTTC. Its protein is CASSLSGGLLNEQFF.

The chain links TRBV14 to TRBJ2-1, with 14 positions matching TRBD2. Per germline, CDR1 SGHDN and CDR2 FVKESK. The J segment lost 13 bases and the V segment lost 4 bases, leaving 6 bases of the junction unmatched. This CDR3 contains 14 residues. CDR3 bases: TGTGCCAGCAGCCCCAGACTAGCGGGGGGGAAACAGTTCTTC. This encodes CASSPRLAGGKQFF.

The chain combines TRBV9 with TRBJ2-2; D is ambiguous. The CDR3 length is 13 residues. Trimming removed 0 bases at V and 4 bases at J, with 4 bases between. Germline CDR1 SGDLS, CDR2 YYNGEE. This CDR3 is CASSVEITGELFF. CDR3 sequence (DNA): TGTGCCAGCAGCGTAGAGATCACCGGGGAGCTGTTTTTT.